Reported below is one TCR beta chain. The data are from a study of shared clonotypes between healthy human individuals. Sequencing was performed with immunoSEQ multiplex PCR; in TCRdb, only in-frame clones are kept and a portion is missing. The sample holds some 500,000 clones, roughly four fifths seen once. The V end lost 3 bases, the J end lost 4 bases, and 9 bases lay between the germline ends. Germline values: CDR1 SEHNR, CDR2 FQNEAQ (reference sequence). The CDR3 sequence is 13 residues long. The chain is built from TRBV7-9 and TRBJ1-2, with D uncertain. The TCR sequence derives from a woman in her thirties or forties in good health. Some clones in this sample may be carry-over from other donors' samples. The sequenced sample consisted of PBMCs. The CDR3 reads CASSFSDIYGYTF. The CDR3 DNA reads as TGTGCCAGCAGCTTTTCAGACATCTATGGCTACACCTTC.